Listed here are 9 T cell receptor beta chains from one sample, sequenced in a study of blood T cell repertoires in COVID-19. Measured with immunoSEQ multiplex PCR; TCRdb has only the in-frame clones, and not every one. The sample holds fewer than 250,000 clones, about 91% seen once. Sequenced material: PBMCs or T cells enriched from blood (not recorded which). The receptors shown here come from a woman aged 45 to 65 with acute COVID-19.

This clone was counted a few times. The chain uses TRBV14 and TRBJ2-2, with D unresolved. Germline lookup yields CDR1 SGHDN and CDR2 FVKESK. Trimming took 4 bases from V and 1 from J, leaving 4 bases between them. The CDR3 totals 13 residues. Here the CDR3 DNA reads TGTGCCAGCAGCCGACTGAACACCGGGGAGCTGTTTTTT. Amino acids: CASSRLNTGELFF.

This clone was detected ten times or more. The chain recombines TRBV6-5 with TRBJ2-2; 8 positions agree with TRBD1. Germline V gene sequence: CDR1 MNHEY, CDR2 SVGAGI. CDR3 size: 14 residues. The V segment lost 6 bases and the J segment 3 bases; nucleotides outside the gene matches: 3. As DNA, the CDR3 is TGTGCCAGCAGACCACAGGGGGACACCGGGGAGCTGTTTTTT. Its translation is CASRPQGDTGELFF.

The chain employs TRBV7-9 and TRBJ2-2; no clear D gene. V lost 4 bases to trimming and J lost 3 bases, with 12 bases between them. The germline gives CDR1 SEHNR, CDR2 FQNEAQ (reference sequence). The CDR3 loop spans 15 amino acids. In nucleotides, the CDR3 is TGTGCCAGCAGCTCTCCCCCCCCCGACACCGGGGAGCTGTTTTTT. Translation gives CASSSPPPDTGELFF.

This chain links TRBV27 with TRBJ1-1; 8 nucleotides agree with TRBD1. V shed 3 bases and J 4 bases; nucleotides not matched to a gene: 7. The CDR3 spans 15 residues. The germline V gene encodes CDR1 MNHEY and CDR2 SMNVEV (reference sequence). The DNA of the CDR3 is TGTGCCAGCAGTTTCTCGACAGGGGTCGGCACTGAAGCTTTCTTT. Its protein product is CASSFSTGVGTEAFF.

The chain has TRBV18 and TRBJ1-4; 7 bases are shared with TRBD1. Germline lookup yields CDR1 KGHSH and CDR2 LQKENI. This CDR3 spans 14 amino acids. With 2 bases clipped from V and 8 bases from J, the junction kept 5 bases outside the gene matches. The CDR3, as DNA: TGTGCCAGCTCACCATACAGGGGTTACGAAAAACTGTTTTTT. Protein product: CASSPYRGYEKLFF.

The CDR3 bases are TGCGCCAGCAGCCCCACGGTGAACTCCTACAATGAGCAGTTCTTC. Translation gives CASSPTVNSYNEQFF. This sequence joins TRBV5-1 and TRBJ2-1; D is undetermined. Germline assignment: CDR1 SGHRS and CDR2 YFSETQ. Between the trimmed V and J ends, which lost 4 bases and 0 bases, there was a span of 11 bases. The CDR3 totals 15 residues.

The rearrangement uses TRBV6-1 and TRBJ1-2, with unresolved D. This CDR3 contains 12 residues. V lost 7 bases and J lost 6, with 12 bases in between. Per the germline V gene, CDR1 is MNHNS and CDR2 is SASEGT. CDR3 DNA sequence: TGTGCCAGCAACCCCGGGTTGGATGGCTACACCTTC. Translation: CASNPGLDGYTF.

V gene TRBV4-2 combines with J gene TRBJ2-1; D perhaps matches TRBD2 (6 bases). Germline assignment: CDR1 LGHNA and CDR2 YNFKEQ. V lost 2 bases to trimming and J lost 0 bases, with 8 bases between them. The CDR3 loop spans 15 amino acids. CDR3 loop: CASSQRSGSYNEQFF. CDR3 DNA sequence: TGTGCCAGCAGCCAACGTAGCGGCTCCTACAATGAGCAGTTCTTC.

As for this clone: Other DNA sequences within the sample encode an identical CDR3. The V call is TRBV18, the J call TRBJ2-2; tentatively, D is TRBD1 (6 bases). Between the trimmed V and J ends, which lost 2 bases and 2 bases, there was a span of 9 bases. The CDR3 runs 15 residues. Germline CDR1 KGHSH, CDR2 LQKENI. The CDR3 sequence is CASSPTGTNTGELFF. Here the CDR3 DNA reads TGTGCCAGCTCACCAACAGGGACCAACACCGGGGAGCTGTTTTTT. Based on the CDR3 plus reference TRBV18 and TRBJ2-2, the full variable domain is NAGVMQNPRHLVRRRGQEARLRCSPMKGHSHVYWYRQLPEEGLKFMVYLQKENIIDESGMPKERFSAEFPKEGPSILRIQQVVRGDSAAYFCASSPTGTNTGELFFGEGSRLTVL.